Shown below are 21 T cell receptor beta chains from a single sample sequenced in a study of cytomegalovirus exposure and HLA in healthy donors. Researchers ran the PCR with 60 Vbeta and 13 Jbeta primers. Sequenced by immunoSEQ multiplex PCR; TCRdb stores in-frame clones only, minus some. The repertoire holds some 170,000 clones, with around 75% as singletons. Sequenced sample: PBMCs. The receptors were sampled from a woman in her forties or fifties in good health and CMV-seropositive.

The V gene is TRBV2, the J gene TRBJ1-2; 7 nucleotides agree with TRBD1. The V gene end was trimmed by 7 bases and the J gene end by 2 bases; junction bases not matched to a gene: 4. Germline CDR1 and CDR2: SNHLY and FYNNEI. This CDR3 comprises 13 residues. The DNA for the CDR3 is TGTGCCAGCACTACAGGGGAAAACTATGGCTACACCTTC. Its translation is CASTTGENYGYTF. Drawing the rest from reference TRBV2 and TRBJ1-2, the complete variable domain is EPEVTQTPSHQVTQMGQEVILRCVPISNHLYFYWYRQILGQKVEFLVSFYNNEISEKSEIFDDQFSVERPDGSNFTLKIRSTKLEDSAMYFCASTTGENYGYTFGSGTRLTVV.

The gene calls are TRBV27 and TRBJ2-7, with TRBD1 matching over 11 bases. CDR1 and CDR2 from the germline V gene are MNHEY and SMNVEV (reference sequence). This CDR3 is 14 amino acids long. V was pared by 6 bases and J by 3 bases, with 4 bases of the junction left unmatched. The CDR3 region is CASSPGQGVYEQYF. DNA for the CDR3: TGTGCCAGCAGCCCGGGACAGGGGGTCTACGAGCAGTACTTC.

J is TRBJ2-7 and V is TRBV9, with 7 positions matching TRBD1. V shed 3 bases and J 3 bases; nucleotides not matched to a gene: 12. CDR1 is SGDLS and CDR2 is YYNGEE in the germline V gene. The CDR3 length is 16 residues. In DNA, the CDR3 is TGTGCCAGCAGCGAGGGGCTCGGCGCAGGGGGCTACGAGCAGTACTTC. It codes for CASSEGLGAGGYEQYF.

The chain carries TRBV27 and TRBJ2-1; perhaps TRBD2 as D (5 bases). With 8 bases removed from V and 2 bases from J, the gap between germline ends came to 13 bases. Germline lookup yields CDR1 MNHEY and CDR2 SMNVEV (reference sequence). The CDR3 sequence is 14 residues long. The CDR3 coding sequence is TGTGCCAGCCGACGGGGTAGAACCTACAATGAGCAGTTCTTC. It specifies CASRRGRTYNEQFF.

V is TRBV6-1 and J is TRBJ2-5, with D possibly TRBD2 on 6 matching bases. The better agreement between TRBJ2-7 and the DNA end casts doubt on the J call. CDR3 length equals 14 residues. The germline CDR1 and CDR2 sequences are MNHNS and SASEGT. For the CDR3, the DNA is TGTGCCACCCTGGAAGCGGGTGAGCACTACGAGCAGTACTTC. This translates into CATLEAGEHYEQYF.

The rearrangement links TRBV14 to TRBJ1-6; D not resolved. The V end was cut by 1 base, the J end by 10 bases, with 8 bases between. This CDR3 has 13 residues. Germline-derived CDR1 and CDR2 are SGHDN and FVKESK. The CDR3 here is CASSQVGRSPLHF. DNA of the CDR3: TGTGCCAGCAGCCAAGTCGGGAGGTCACCCCTCCACTTT.

The chain couples TRBV18 to TRBJ2-7; 9 nucleotides align to TRBD1. Germline values: CDR1 KGHSH, CDR2 LQKENI. V shed 6 bases, J shed 6 bases, and the junction held 12 bases outside the gene matches. This CDR3 has 15 amino acids. The CDR3 DNA sequence: TGTGCCAGCTCGCCCGCGGGACAGGGACAACTCGAGCAGTACTTC. Protein product: CASSPAGQGQLEQYF. The full variable domain, rest sourced from reference TRBV18 and TRBJ2-7, is NAGVMQNPRHLVRRRGQEARLRCSPMKGHSHVYWYRQLPEEGLKFMVYLQKENIIDESGMPKERFSAEFPKEGPSILRIQQVVRGDSAAYFCASSPAGQGQLEQYFGPGTRLTVT.

The rearrangement joins TRBV5-1 to TRBJ1-4; TRBD1 matches 9 bases. The junction had 1 base not matched to a gene; V was cut back by 0 bases and J by 7 bases. Germline assignment: CDR1 SGHRS and CDR2 YFSETQ. This CDR3 contains 14 residues. The CDR3 loop reads CASSLGTGVEKLFF. CDR3 nucleotides: TGCGCCAGCAGCTTGGGGACAGGGGTTGAAAAACTGTTTTTT.

In its sample, this clone was seen a few times. This CDR3 is CASSPSPSGGPYNEQFF. For the CDR3, the DNA is TGCGCCAGCAGCCCGTCGCCTAGCGGGGGACCCTACAATGAGCAGTTCTTC. The chain is built from TRBV5-1 and TRBJ2-1; TRBD2 agrees at 10 bases. Germline V gene data show CDR1 as SGHRS and CDR2 as YFSETQ. Unmatched junction bases numbered 9, after V lost 4 bases and J lost 2 bases. The CDR3 extends over 17 amino acids.

The chain couples TRBV2 to TRBJ2-5; tentatively, D is TRBD1 (5 bases). The J call may be faulty, since TRBJ2-7 better matches the DNA end. The CDR3 is 13 amino acids. In germline, CDR1 is SNHLY, CDR2 FYNNEI. The DNA for the CDR3 is TGTGCCAGCAGTGCTTGGCAGGGATACGAGCAGTACTTC. This encodes CASSAWQGYEQYF.

This clone was detected only a few times. The gene calls are TRBV5-6 and TRBJ2-6, with D hard to call. Looked up from germline, CDR1 is SGHDT and CDR2 is YYEEEE. V lost 6 bases and J 1 base, leaving 5 bases between the germline ends. The CDR3 covers 13 residues. CDR3 DNA sequence: TGTGCCAGCACCAGATCTGGGGCCAACGTCCTGACTTTC. It encodes CASTRSGANVLTF.

The genes are TRBV19 and TRBJ2-5; TRBD2 is a possible D gene (5 bases). Germline lookup yields CDR1 LNHDA and CDR2 SQIVND (reference sequence). Trimming took 2 bases from V and 5 from J, leaving 12 bases between them. The CDR3 sequence is 14 residues long. The CDR3 bases are TGTGCCAGTAGTATAACGGGGTCGGGGGAGACCCAGTACTTC. Translating gives CASSITGSGETQYF. The full variable domain, with the rest looked up from reference TRBV19 and TRBJ2-5, is DGGITQSPKYLFRKEGQNVTLSCEQNLNHDAMYWYRQDPGQGLRLIYYSQIVNDFQKGDIAEGYSVSREKKESFPLTVTSAQKNPTAFYLCASSITGSGETQYFGPGTRLLVL.

CDR3 residues: CASSLPGLAGDEQFF. The CDR3 nucleotides are TGTGCCAGCAGCTTACCGGGACTAGCGGGGGATGAGCAGTTCTTC. V usage is TRBV5-6 and J usage is TRBJ2-1; the match to TRBD2 covers 14 bases. The V segment lost 2 bases and the J segment 8 bases; nucleotides outside the gene matches: 3. The CDR3 consists of 15 residues. Germline CDR1 reads SGHDT; CDR2 reads YYEEEE.

The chain carries TRBV18 and TRBJ2-1; 13 bases line up with TRBD2. The CDR3 runs to 16 residues. The junction had 4 bases not matched to a gene; V was cut back by 0 bases and J by 8 bases. From germline, CDR1 is KGHSH and CDR2 LQKENI. CDR3 loop: CASSPPTSGGAHEQFF. The DNA of the CDR3 is TGTGCCAGCTCACCACCTACTAGCGGGGGGGCTCATGAGCAGTTCTTC.

The chain recombines TRBV10-3 with TRBJ2-3; tentative D call: TRBD2 (5 bases). The germline V and J ends were trimmed by 8 bases and 2 bases, with 11 bases remaining between them. The CDR3 spans 13 residues. Germline V gives CDR1 ENHRY, CDR2 SYGVKD. CDR3 sequence (DNA): TGTGCCATCCGGAGCGGTTACACAGATACGCAGTATTTT. This sequence encodes CAIRSGYTDTQYF.

In its sample, this clone was seen a few times. The CDR3 sequence: CASRGWGGDTQYF. The CDR3 nucleotides read TGTGCCAGCAGGGGGTGGGGCGGCGATACGCAGTATTTT. V is TRBV7-8 and J is TRBJ2-3; D perhaps matches TRBD1 (5 bases). Per germline, CDR1 SGHVS and CDR2 FQNEAQ. CDR3 length equals 13 residues. Trimming took off 6 bases at V and 6 bases at J, with 13 bases between the two ends.

The sample holds a few counts of this clone. V usage is TRBV5-4 and J usage is TRBJ1-2, with D hard to call. Germline lookup yields CDR1 SGHNT and CDR2 YYREEE (reference sequence). The CDR3 contains 13 residues. V lost 4 bases to trimming and J lost 9 bases, with 16 bases between them. The CDR3 region has the DNA TGTGCCAGCAGCCTAACGTGGACTCAAAGCTACACCTTC. Translating gives CASSLTWTQSYTF.

The chain links TRBV5-6 to TRBJ1-2; D is ambiguous. V lost 0 bases and J 1 base, leaving 7 bases between the germline ends. Germline CDR1 and CDR2: SGHDT and YYEEEE. The CDR3 is made up of 14 amino acids. In DNA form, the CDR3 reads TGTGCCAGCAGCTTGGGCCAGGTTAACTATGGCTACACCTTC. It is translated as CASSLGQVNYGYTF.

J is TRBJ1-1 and V is TRBV29-1; D is possibly TRBD1 (5 bases). There are 15 residues in the CDR3. Germline CDR1 reads SQVTM; CDR2 reads ANQGSEA. Trimming pared 4 bases from V and 0 bases from J, leaving 15 bases between. The CDR3 loop is CSVVQDHPVNTEAFF. The CDR3 DNA is TGCAGCGTTGTACAGGACCACCCTGTGAACACTGAAGCTTTCTTT.

This clone has a single count. CDR3 nucleotide sequence: TGCAGCGCAAGGACAGGGGAAAGCACCGGGGAGCTGTTTTTT. The encoded protein is CSARTGESTGELFF. This chain joins TRBV29-1 and TRBJ2-2; 9 nucleotides line up with TRBD1. V was pared by 7 bases and J by 4 bases, with 7 bases of the junction left unmatched. The CDR3 loop spans 14 amino acids. Looked up from germline, CDR1 is SQVTM and CDR2 is ANQGSEA.

This clone was observed once. The J gene is TRBJ2-1, the V gene TRBV6-5; 7 nucleotides agree with TRBD2. Unmatched junction bases numbered 8, after V lost 0 bases and J lost 6 bases. Germline V CDR1 and CDR2: MNHEY, SVGAGI. The CDR3 extends over 16 amino acids. CDR3 in DNA: TGTGCCAGCAGTTACTCGATTTATACTAGCGCCAATGAGCAGTTCTTC. Protein product: CASSYSIYTSANEQFF.